This T cell receptor beta chain is from a study of metastatic and nonmetastatic thyroid tumors. Study background: Across peripheral blood and tumor or nodule tissue samples taken from malignant and benign thyroid patients, the repertoires were compared with one another.

V dropped 0 bases and J dropped 1; count of bases not matched to a gene: 6. CDR3 length equals 16 residues. Germline V CDR1 and CDR2: SGHTA, FQGNSA. Broader study findings: Malignant thyroid tumors reportedly had TCR beta diversity that was significantly higher than in benign nodules, in blood and tumor.

Authors' methods: The authors used CDR3 differences across clinicopathological groups to build a distant-metastasis classifier for papillary thyroid cancer. TCRdb re-clonotyped the PCR reads through MiXCR. The V and J calls shown here were made by TCRdb, not taken from the authors' results. Here the sample spans more than 10,000 clones, around 21% being singletons. Nobody among the patients had been given any treatment before thyroid surgery. On this clone: The target antigen is unknown.

The clonotype was recovered from a female donor with papillary thyroid cancer or a benign thyroid nodule (not recorded which). Some clones in this sample may be carry-over from other donors' samples. Material for sequencing was adjacent normal tissue. The gene calls are TRBV7-2 and TRBJ2-7, with 7 bases lining up with TRBD2. This CDR3 reads CASSLAASGGSYEQYF. The DNA for the CDR3 is TGTGCCAGCAGCTTAGCGGCTAGCGGAGGGTCCTACGAGCAGTACTTC.